This T cell receptor beta chain was obtained from a study of glioma-infiltrating T cells after dendritic cell vaccination. Study at large: Samples are from glioblastoma patients in Phase I and II dendritic cell vaccine trials. General study findings and limits: Patients with more pretreatment TILs had longer time to progression and survival.

This clone occurred a few times. Its specificity is not known. One end of the junction varies from germline; a read error may be responsible. Data came from immunoSEQ multiplex PCR; TCRdb stores just in-frame clones and leaves some out. The table lists some 100,000 clones, over 65% of them singletons. This clonotype was sampled from a human donor with glioblastoma. This sample comprised blood, obtained before dendritic cell vaccination.

The chain's CDR3 is CASGIRQGENF. The CDR3 region has the DNA TGTGCCAGCGGAATTAGACAGGGCGAGAATTTT. The chain combines TRBV6-5 with TRBJ1-5; 7 bases match TRBD1. This CDR3 region has 11 residues. Germline assignment: CDR1 MNHEY and CDR2 SVGAGI.